What follows are 26 T cell receptor beta chains derived from one specimen sequenced in a study of T cell responses to AZD1222 COVID-19 vaccine (dated by TCRdb to about 2021). The library was made by the immunoSEQ multiplex PCR assay. TCRdb took over this immuneACCESS table, retaining in-frame rearrangements with V and J assigned. Such tables are incomplete; in checked studies, under half of the missing clones stem from an unresolved V gene, and the remainder is unexplained. The sample includes about 190,000 clones, with around 87% observed a single time. The top ten constitute approximately 2.5% of the sample. The time point label corresponds to: baseline before first vaccination. What this sample's treatment or condition label stands for: meningococcal conjugate vaccine given as trial control. The specimen comprised peripheral blood, sampled on day 0 of MenACWY control vaccination. The receptors were sampled from an adult in good health.

The V call is TRBV28, the J call TRBJ1-6, with D tentatively TRBD1 (5 bases). The CDR3 runs 14 residues. CDR1 is MDHEN and CDR2 is SYDVKM in the germline V gene. V lost 2 bases, J lost 9 bases, and 11 bases lay in between. Written as DNA, the CDR3 is TGTGCCAGCAGTTTAGGGCAGGGCAGTTCACCCCTCCACTTT. Protein: CASSLGQGSSPLHF. The full variable domain, its missing parts supplied by reference TRBV28 and TRBJ1-6, is DVKVTQSSRYLVKRTGEKVFLECVQDMDHENMFWYRQDPGLGLRLIYFSYDVKMKEKGDIPEGYSVSREKKERFSLILESASTNQTSMYLCASSLGQGSSPLHFGNGTRLTVT.

The rearrangement uses TRBV6-2 or TRBV6-3 and TRBJ2-7, with D maybe TRBD2 (5 bases). This CDR3 has 13 residues. The ends were cut back, 2 bases at V and 5 bases at J, with 10 bases in the middle. Germline V gives CDR1 MNHEY, CDR2 SVGEGT. CDR3 amino acids: CASSYIVGDEQYF. CDR3 nucleotides: TGTGCCAGCAGTTACATAGTGGGAGACGAGCAGTACTTC.

The chain links TRBV28 to TRBJ1-4, with no clear D. Germline lookup yields CDR1 MDHEN and CDR2 SYDVKM. The CDR3 totals 12 residues. With 9 bases removed from V and 7 bases from J, the gap between germline ends came to 12 bases. Written as DNA, the CDR3 is TGTGCCAGTGGCACAACGGGTGAAAAACTGTTTTTT. Its translation: CASGTTGEKLFF.

This chain uses TRBV5-1 with TRBJ1-2; the D is unclear. V lost 0 bases and J lost 2, with 8 bases in between. Germline CDR1 SGHRS, CDR2 YFSETQ. The CDR3 extends over 14 amino acids. The chain's CDR3 is CASSLAVFNYGYTF. CDR3 nucleotides: TGCGCCAGCAGCTTGGCCGTATTCAACTATGGCTACACCTTC.

The chain combines TRBV7-8 with TRBJ2-5; tentatively, D is TRBD1 or TRBD2 (5 bases each). Germline CDR1 is SGHVS and CDR2 is FQNEAQ. V was shortened by 1 base and J by 1 base, with 10 bases between the two germline ends. The CDR3 runs to 15 residues. CDR3 region: CASSLEAGTQETQYF. CDR3 DNA sequence: TGTGCCAGCAGCTTAGAGGCCGGGACCCAAGAGACCCAGTACTTC.

This clone was recorded once. V is TRBV5-5 and J is TRBJ2-3; D call uncertain. V shed 0 bases and J shed 2 bases, with 7 bases lying between them. Germline V gene lookup returns CDR1 SGHKS and CDR2 YYEKEE (reference sequence). The CDR3 is 14 residues long. The CDR3 here is CASSLEQITDTQYF. The CDR3 bases are TGTGCCAGCAGCTTGGAACAGATCACAGATACGCAGTATTTT.

This clone was counted only a few times. This chain uses TRBV6-5 with TRBJ2-7; the D gene is possibly TRBD1 (6 bases). V lost 8 bases and J lost 1, with 15 bases in between. This CDR3 has 14 amino acids. CDR1 is MNHEY, CDR2 SVGAGI, per germline. The CDR3 spells CASGFLGQSYEQYF. Written as DNA, the CDR3 is TGTGCCAGCGGCTTCCTCGGACAGTCCTACGAGCAGTACTTC.

The V call is TRBV5-1, the J call TRBJ2-2; TRBD2 aligns across 9 bases. The V segment lost 4 bases and the J segment 4 bases; nucleotides outside the gene matches: 14. CDR1 and CDR2 (germline): SGHRS, YFSETQ. The CDR3 consists of 18 residues. CDR3 coding DNA: TGCGCCAGCAGCCGCCAACCTAGCGGGAAAAAGCTCACCGGGGAGCTGTTTTTT. Amino acid sequence: CASSRQPSGKKLTGELFF. Using reference TRBV5-1 and TRBJ2-2 for the parts outside the CDR3, the full variable domain is KAGVTQTPRYLIKTRGQQVTLSCSPISGHRSVSWYQQTPGQGLQFLFEYFSETQRNKGNFPGRFSGRQFSNSRSEMNVSTLELGDSALYLCASSRQPSGKKLTGELFFGEGSRLTVL.

Notes on this clone: One junction end disagrees with the germline gene, perhaps due to a read error. The rearrangement uses TRBV6-6 and TRBJ2-1, with 7 positions matching TRBD1. This CDR3 contains 12 residues. Germline V gene lookup returns CDR1 MNHNY and CDR2 SVGAGI (reference sequence). The CDR3 reads CASSSGQSYQVF. The CDR3 nucleotides read TGTGCCAGCAGTTCGGGACAGTCCTACCAGGTCTTC.

This rearrangement joins TRBV28 to TRBJ2-7; the D gene is possibly TRBD2 (6 bases). CDR1 is MDHEN, CDR2 SYDVKM, per germline. CDR3 length: 16 residues. The V and J ends lost 6 bases and 5 bases respectively, with 23 bases between them. This CDR3 is CASSFSPGGGVDEQYF. The CDR3 bases are TGTGCCAGCAGCTTCTCCCCAGGTGGAGGGGTGGACGAGCAGTACTTC.

This rearrangement joins TRBV30 to TRBJ2-1; 10 bases match TRBD1. In germline, CDR1 is GTSNPN, CDR2 SVGIG (reference sequence). V shed 2 bases and J 6 bases; nucleotides not matched to a gene: 7. The CDR3 consists of 15 residues. CDR3 sequence reads: CAWSYGTGDSNEQFF. DNA of the CDR3: TGTGCCTGGAGTTACGGGACAGGGGATTCCAATGAGCAGTTCTTC.

This sequence joins TRBV14 and TRBJ2-3; D is unresolved. CDR1 and CDR2 from the germline V gene are SGHDN and FVKESK. The CDR3 loop spans 15 amino acids. V shed 1 base and J shed 4 bases, with 12 bases lying between them. Here the CDR3 reads CASSQGDTYADTQYF. The CDR3 DNA reads TGTGCCAGCAGCCAAGGGGATACTTACGCAGATACGCAGTATTTT.

The J gene is TRBJ1-5, the V gene TRBV11-2, with 8 bases aligning to TRBD1. Trimming removed 5 bases from V and 2 bases from J; junction bases left unmatched: 8. The CDR3 is 16 amino acids. CDR1 is SGHAT, CDR2 FQNNGV, per germline. The CDR3 protein is CASSTQGAKGNQPQHF. CDR3 nucleotides: TGTGCCAGCAGCACGCAGGGGGCGAAAGGCAATCAGCCCCAGCATTTT.

This rearrangement joins TRBV6-5 to TRBJ1-5; D call uncertain. Germline-derived CDR1 and CDR2 are MNHEY and SVGAGI. V was pared by 7 bases and J by 3 bases, with 16 bases between. The CDR3 length is 15 residues. CDR3 nucleotide sequence: TGTGCCAGCAAAGTGGAGGTCGGGAACAATCAGCCCCAGCATTTT. It encodes CASKVEVGNNQPQHF.

V usage is TRBV7-2 and J usage is TRBJ2-7; D unclear. This CDR3 is built from 14 residues. The ends were cut back, 2 bases at V and 5 bases at J, with 13 bases in the middle. The germline V gene encodes CDR1 SGHTA and CDR2 FQGNSA. The CDR3 bases are TGTGCCAGCAGCTTAATCTCCCCGGGCAACGAGCAGTACTTC. Translation: CASSLISPGNEQYF.

This clone has a single count. The chain employs TRBV5-1 and TRBJ2-3; D is uncertain. CDR3 size: 14 residues. Trimming stripped 1 base from V and 5 bases from J, with 11 bases between. The germline V gene encodes CDR1 SGHRS and CDR2 YFSETQ. DNA of the CDR3: TGCGCCAGCAGCTTGCGTGACGATATAGATACGCAGTATTTT. Its protein product is CASSLRDDIDTQYF.

The rearrangement joins TRBV21-1 to TRBJ1-4; the DNA was not compared with TRBD1, the D call given in the table. TRBV21-1 is classified as a pseudogene. The CDR3 length is 15 residues. The chain's CDR3 is CASSKEKGQGEKLFF. The DNA of the CDR3 is TGTGCCAGCAGCAAAGAAAAAGGACAGGGAGAAAAACTGTTTTTT.

The chain links TRBV5-1 to TRBJ2-7; 10 bases match TRBD1. Germline V gene data show CDR1 as SGHRS and CDR2 as YFSETQ. CDR3 size: 17 residues. V lost 2 bases and J lost 0; bases outside the gene matches: 8. The CDR3 sequence is CASSFGTGDLRSYEQYF. The DNA for the CDR3 is TGCGCCAGCAGCTTCGGGACAGGGGACCTTCGCTCCTACGAGCAGTACTTC. The full variable domain, in which reference TRBV5-1 and TRBJ2-7 provide the parts outside the CDR3, is KAGVTQTPRYLIKTRGQQVTLSCSPISGHRSVSWYQQTPGQGLQFLFEYFSETQRNKGNFPGRFSGRQFSNSRSEMNVSTLELGDSALYLCASSFGTGDLRSYEQYFGPGTRLTVT.

The chain uses TRBV6-5 and TRBJ2-3; D uncertain. The CDR3 has 11 amino acids. The V end was cut by 5 bases, the J end by 7 bases, with 7 bases between. The germline gives CDR1 MNHEY, CDR2 SVGAGI. The CDR3 DNA reads as TGTGCCAGCAGTACAGTGTATACGCAGTATTTT. Amino acids: CASSTVYTQYF.

The chain couples TRBV5-8 to TRBJ2-1; D may be TRBD2 (5 bases). Per the germline V gene, CDR1 is SGHTS and CDR2 is YDEGEE. This CDR3 comprises 16 residues. V lost 2 bases and J 4 bases, leaving 16 bases between the germline ends. The CDR3: CASSLSGILRYNEQFF. Here the CDR3 DNA reads TGTGCCAGCAGCTTATCCGGGATCCTAAGGTACAATGAGCAGTTCTTC.

The V and J genes are TRBV24-1 and TRBJ1-2, with 7 bases identical to TRBD1. CDR3 length: 17 residues. The V and J ends lost 12 bases and 4 bases, in that order; junction bases with no gene match: 22. Germline assignment: CDR1 KGHDR and CDR2 SFDVKD. The CDR3 nucleotides are TGTGCCCCTACCCACGGACAGGCCTCAAACGGGACCTATGGCTACACCTTC. Its protein is CAPTHGQASNGTYGYTF.

The chain is built from TRBV3-1 (or the pseudogene TRBV3-2) and TRBJ2-1; the match to TRBD2 covers 9 bases. V shed 4 bases and J 5 bases; nucleotides not matched to a gene: 3. Looked up from germline, CDR1 is LGHDT and CDR2 is YNNKEL (reference sequence). CDR3 size: 14 residues. This CDR3 is CASSPWTSDNEQFF. The CDR3 DNA reads as TGTGCCAGCAGCCCGTGGACTAGCGACAATGAGCAGTTCTTC.

In its sample, this clone was seen a few times. The chain employs TRBV19 and TRBJ2-2; maybe TRBD2 (6 bases). The germline V and J ends were trimmed by 6 bases and 5 bases, with 16 bases remaining between them. The CDR3 covers 15 residues. CDR1 and CDR2 from the germline V gene are LNHDA and SQIVND (reference sequence). In nucleotides, the CDR3 is TGTGCCAGTAGGGGGGACTTATTGAGAACCGGGGAGCTGTTTTTT. This codes for CASRGDLLRTGELFF.

This clone was detected only a few times. The V gene is TRBV6-5, the J gene TRBJ2-7; D perhaps matches TRBD2 (5 bases). V was shortened by 9 bases and J by 3 bases, with 15 bases between the two germline ends. Germline loops: CDR1 MNHEY, CDR2 SVGAGI. The CDR3 consists of 13 residues. The CDR3 here is CASTEGDYYEQYF. The CDR3 DNA is TGTGCCAGTACAGAGGGTGACTACTACGAGCAGTACTTC.

The V gene is TRBV28, the J gene TRBJ2-7, with D possibly being TRBD1 (6 bases). The germline V gene encodes CDR1 MDHEN and CDR2 SYDVKM. This CDR3 has 13 residues. V was shortened by 5 bases and J by 2 bases, with 10 bases between the two germline ends. The CDR3 DNA reads TGTGCCAGCAGTATACAGGGTCCCTACGAGCAGTACTTC. Protein product: CASSIQGPYEQYF.

This clone was seen a single time. The chain has TRBV28 and TRBJ2-5; D remains ambiguous. The V end was cut by 2 bases, the J end by 2 bases, with 9 bases between. Per the germline V gene, CDR1 is MDHEN and CDR2 is SYDVKM. The CDR3 has 14 residues. The CDR3 loop reads CASSLVGRQETQYF. CDR3 DNA: TGTGCCAGCAGTTTAGTCGGTAGACAAGAGACCCAGTACTTC.